This T cell receptor beta chain originates from a study of spatial heterogeneity in lung cancer. Study-level background: Untreated early-stage non-small cell lung cancer patients, 55 to 85 in total, were the donors. The authors sequenced available follow-up PBMC samples, taken a median of about 23 months after resection. The study observed each unique TCR and UMI combination more than ten times on average in raw reads.

This sample's time point: blood at routine non-recurrence follow-up after resection. TCRdb re-called the 5' RACE reads through MiXCR, storing one row per CDR3 protein. This sample has roughly 110,000 distinct CDR3 sequences, with about a tenth found just once. Germline loops: CDR1 ENHRY, CDR2 SYGVKD. V lost 2 bases to trimming and J lost 0 bases, with 10 bases between them. CDR3 length: 15 amino acids. The sample was PBMCs, taken at follow-up. The chain carries TRBV10-3 and TRBJ1-2; D is ambiguous. The origin of this receptor is a female donor with early-stage non-small cell lung cancer. As DNA, the CDR3 is TGTGCCATCAGTGAGGGCAACCAGGCTAACTATGGCTACACCTTC. This encodes CAISEGNQANYGYTF.